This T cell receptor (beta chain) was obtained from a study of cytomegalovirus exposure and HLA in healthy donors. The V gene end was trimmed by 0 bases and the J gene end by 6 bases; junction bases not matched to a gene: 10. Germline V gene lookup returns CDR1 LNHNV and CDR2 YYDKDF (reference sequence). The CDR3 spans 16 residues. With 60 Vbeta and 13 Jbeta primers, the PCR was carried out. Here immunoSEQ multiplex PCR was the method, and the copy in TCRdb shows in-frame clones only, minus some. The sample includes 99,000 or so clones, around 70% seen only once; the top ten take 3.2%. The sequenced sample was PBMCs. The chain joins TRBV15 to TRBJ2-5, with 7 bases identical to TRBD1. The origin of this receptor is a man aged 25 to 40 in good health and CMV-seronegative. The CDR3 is CATSRDLKTGWKTQYF. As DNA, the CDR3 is TGTGCCACCAGCAGAGATCTTAAGACAGGGTGGAAGACCCAGTACTTC.